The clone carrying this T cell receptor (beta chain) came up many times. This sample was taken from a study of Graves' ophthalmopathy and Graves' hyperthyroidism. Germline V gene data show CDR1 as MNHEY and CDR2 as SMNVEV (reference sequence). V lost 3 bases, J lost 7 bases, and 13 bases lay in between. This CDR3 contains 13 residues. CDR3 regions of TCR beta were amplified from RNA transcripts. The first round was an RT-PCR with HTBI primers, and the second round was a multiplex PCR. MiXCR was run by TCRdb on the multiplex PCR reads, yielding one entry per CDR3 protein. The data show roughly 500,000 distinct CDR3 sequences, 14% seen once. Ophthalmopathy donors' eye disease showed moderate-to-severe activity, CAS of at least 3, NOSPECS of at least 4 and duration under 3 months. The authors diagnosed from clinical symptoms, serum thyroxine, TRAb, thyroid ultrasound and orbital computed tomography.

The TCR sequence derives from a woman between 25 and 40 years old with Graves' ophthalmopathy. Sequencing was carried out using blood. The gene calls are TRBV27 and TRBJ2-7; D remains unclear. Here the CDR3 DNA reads TGTGCCAGCAGTTTTAGGCAGTCATGGGAGCAGTACTTC. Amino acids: CASSFRQSWEQYF.